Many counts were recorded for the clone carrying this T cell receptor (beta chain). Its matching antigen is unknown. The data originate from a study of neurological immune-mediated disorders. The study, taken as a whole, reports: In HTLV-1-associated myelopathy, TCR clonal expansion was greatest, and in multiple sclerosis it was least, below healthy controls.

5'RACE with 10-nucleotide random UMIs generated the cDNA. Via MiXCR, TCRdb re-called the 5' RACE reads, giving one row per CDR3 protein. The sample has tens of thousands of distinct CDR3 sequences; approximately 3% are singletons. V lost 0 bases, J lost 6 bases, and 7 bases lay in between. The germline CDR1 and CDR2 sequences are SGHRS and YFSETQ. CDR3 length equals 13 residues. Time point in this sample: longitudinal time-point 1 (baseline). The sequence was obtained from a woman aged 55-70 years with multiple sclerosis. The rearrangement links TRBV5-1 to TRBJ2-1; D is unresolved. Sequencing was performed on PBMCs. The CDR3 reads CASSLVASNEQFF. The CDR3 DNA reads TGCGCCAGCAGCTTGGTTGCCAGCAATGAGCAGTTCTTC.